These T cell receptor beta chains were read from a single sample in a study of vaccination and CD4 T cells after COVID-19. TCRdb re-called the PCR reads with MiXCR, one entry per CDR3 protein. The table lists some 16,000 distinct CDR3 sequences, 44% of them singletons, with about 3.7% in the top ten. These receptors' targets are unknown. Input material: CD4+ T cells from blood, cultured in vitro. These receptors originate from a human donor who had recovered from COVID-19. CDR3s include the opening cysteine and the closing phenylalanine or tryptophan. D genes are given only for firm matches. Size values are once, few and many counts, or a class for expanded clones, and some rows have none.

cdr3_aa: CASSPQPGQGMETQYF
cdr3_nt: TGTGCCAGCAGCCCTCAACCGGGACAGGGTATGGAGACCCAGTACTTC
clone_size: .
cdr3_length: 16
d_call: TRBD1
j_call: TRBJ2-5
v_call: TRBV7-3

cdr3_aa: CTSSNDRGVGTDTQYF
cdr3_nt: TGTACCAGCAGCAACGACAGGGGCGTGGGCACAGATACGCAGTATTTT
clone_size: .
cdr3_length: 16
d_call: TRBD1
j_call: TRBJ2-3
v_call: TRBV27

cdr3_aa: CSARTGSSYEQYF
cdr3_nt: TGCAGTGCTAGGACAGGAAGCTCCTACGAGCAGTACTTC
clone_size: .
cdr3_length: 13
d_call: .
j_call: TRBJ2-7
v_call: TRBV20-1

cdr3_aa: CSAGRRGGDYGYTF
cdr3_nt: TGCAGTGCGGGGCGTCGGGGGGGGGACTATGGCTACACCTTC
clone_size: few
cdr3_length: 14
d_call: .
j_call: TRBJ1-2
v_call: TRBV20-1

cdr3_aa: CAWSVTVNTEAFF
cdr3_nt: TGTGCCTGGAGTGTAACGGTGAACACTGAAGCTTTCTTT
clone_size: .
cdr3_length: 13
d_call: .
j_call: TRBJ1-1
v_call: TRBV30

cdr3_aa: CATSDPGQSEGGYTF
cdr3_nt: TGTGCCACCAGTGATCCGGGACAGTCAGAGGGTGGCTACACCTTC
clone_size: .
cdr3_length: 15
d_call: TRBD1
j_call: TRBJ1-2
v_call: TRBV24-1

cdr3_aa: CATSRVDGVRQSQHF
cdr3_nt: TGTGCCACCAGCAGAGTAGACGGGGTGAGACAGTCCCAGCATTTT
clone_size: .
cdr3_length: 15
d_call: .
j_call: TRBJ1-5
v_call: TRBV15

cdr3_aa: CASRDPTNYGYTF
cdr3_nt: TGTGCCAGCAGGGACCCGACTAACTATGGCTACACCTTC
clone_size: .
cdr3_length: 13
d_call: .
j_call: TRBJ1-2
v_call: TRBV28

cdr3_aa: CASSLVWQGGYEQYF
cdr3_nt: TGTGCCAGCAGCTTAGTGTGGCAGGGGGGTTACGAGCAGTACTTC
clone_size: .
cdr3_length: 15
d_call: .
j_call: TRBJ2-7
v_call: TRBV7-9

cdr3_aa: CASSLGGANTGELFF
cdr3_nt: TGTGCCAGCAGTTTGGGGGGCGCGAACACCGGGGAGCTGTTTTTT
clone_size: few
cdr3_length: 15
d_call: .
j_call: TRBJ2-2
v_call: TRBV6-5

cdr3_aa: CASSPPGGHGYTF
cdr3_nt: TGTGCCAGCAGTCCACCGGGGGGACATGGCTACACCTTC
clone_size: .
cdr3_length: 13
d_call: .
j_call: TRBJ1-2
v_call: TRBV12-3/TRBV12-4

cdr3_aa: CASSQAWGLSTEAFF
cdr3_nt: TGCGCCAGCAGCCAAGCTTGGGGATTGAGCACTGAAGCTTTCTTT
clone_size: .
cdr3_length: 15
d_call: .
j_call: TRBJ1-1
v_call: TRBV4-1

cdr3_aa: CSARSADRENTIYF
cdr3_nt: TGCAGTGCTAGATCGGCCGACAGGGAAAACACCATATATTTT
clone_size: .
cdr3_length: 14
d_call: TRBD1
j_call: TRBJ1-3
v_call: TRBV20-1

cdr3_aa: CSARPTERGFYGYTF
cdr3_nt: TGCAGTGCTAGACCCACCGAACGGGGATTCTATGGCTACACCTTC
clone_size: .
cdr3_length: 15
d_call: .
j_call: TRBJ1-2
v_call: TRBV20-1

cdr3_aa: CASSPREGNNYGYTF
cdr3_nt: TGTGCCAGCTCACCACGGGAAGGAAATAACTATGGCTACACCTTC
clone_size: few
cdr3_length: 15
d_call: .
j_call: TRBJ1-2
v_call: TRBV18

cdr3_aa: CASSRGTSGRSDEQYF
cdr3_nt: TGTGCCAGCAGTCGGGGCACTAGCGGGAGGTCGGACGAGCAGTACTTC
clone_size: .
cdr3_length: 16
d_call: TRBD2
j_call: TRBJ2-7
v_call: TRBV6-2/TRBV6-3

cdr3_aa: CASSIVSIANCGYTF
cdr3_nt: TGTGCCAGTAGTATAGTTAGTATCGCTAACTGTGGCTACACCTTC
clone_size: once
cdr3_length: 15
d_call: .
j_call: TRBJ1-2
v_call: TRBV19

cdr3_aa: CSARGISGSNYGYTF
cdr3_nt: TGCAGTGCTAGAGGCATCAGTGGTTCTAACTATGGCTACACCTTC
clone_size: .
cdr3_length: 15
d_call: .
j_call: TRBJ1-2
v_call: TRBV20-1

cdr3_aa: CASSGRPNEQFF
cdr3_nt: TGTGCCAGCAGCGGGAGACCTAATGAGCAGTTCTTC
clone_size: .
cdr3_length: 12
d_call: .
j_call: TRBJ2-1
v_call: TRBV7-2

cdr3_aa: CASSSGVTDTQYF
cdr3_nt: TGTGCCAGCAGTTCAGGTGTCACAGATACGCAGTATTTT
clone_size: .
cdr3_length: 13
d_call: .
j_call: TRBJ2-3
v_call: TRBV28

cdr3_aa: CASSHRDRVNTEAFF
cdr3_nt: TGTGCCAGCAGTCACCGGGACAGGGTGAACACTGAAGCTTTCTTT
clone_size: few
cdr3_length: 15
d_call: TRBD1
j_call: TRBJ1-1
v_call: TRBV27

cdr3_aa: CASSAAPDRGRQPQHF
cdr3_nt: TGTGCCAGCAGCGCGGCACCCGACAGGGGGCGGCAGCCCCAGCATTTT
clone_size: few
cdr3_length: 16
d_call: TRBD1
j_call: TRBJ1-5
v_call: TRBV5-5

cdr3_aa: CAAAPFGTENTEAFF
cdr3_nt: TGTGCCGCCGCACCTTTTGGGACAGAGAACACTGAAGCTTTCTTT
clone_size: .
cdr3_length: 15
d_call: TRBD1
j_call: TRBJ1-1
v_call: TRBV19

cdr3_aa: CATGTSLSNEQFF
cdr3_nt: TGTGCCACCGGGACCTCGTTATCCAATGAGCAGTTCTTC
clone_size: once
cdr3_length: 13
d_call: .
j_call: TRBJ2-1
v_call: TRBV28

cdr3_aa: CSARDNQPNTGELFF
cdr3_nt: TGCAGTGCTAGAGATAATCAGCCGAACACCGGGGAGCTGTTTTTT
clone_size: few
cdr3_length: 15
d_call: .
j_call: TRBJ2-2
v_call: TRBV20-1

cdr3_aa: CSAERGNTIYF
cdr3_nt: TGCAGTGCAGAGAGAGGAAACACCATATATTTT
clone_size: .
cdr3_length: 11
d_call: .
j_call: TRBJ1-3
v_call: TRBV20-1

cdr3_aa: CRRDTRLLPFLTNEQFF
cdr3_nt: TGCAGAAGAGATACTAGGTTACTACCCTTTTTAACCAATGAGCAGTTCTTC
clone_size: .
cdr3_length: 17
d_call: .
j_call: TRBJ2-1
v_call: TRBV20-1

cdr3_aa: CASSLRPTGQTPQHF
cdr3_nt: TGTGCCAGCAGCTTACGCCCGACAGGGCAAACACCCCAGCATTTT
clone_size: once
cdr3_length: 15
d_call: TRBD1
j_call: TRBJ1-5
v_call: TRBV5-6

cdr3_aa: CASNGGSNQPQHF
cdr3_nt: TGTGCCAGCAATGGGGGTAGCAATCAGCCCCAGCATTTT
clone_size: few
cdr3_length: 13
d_call: .
j_call: TRBJ1-5
v_call: TRBV2

cdr3_aa: CASGRERGYTF
cdr3_nt: TGTGCCTCAGGGAGAGAGCGTGGCTACACCTTC
clone_size: .
cdr3_length: 11
d_call: .
j_call: TRBJ1-2
v_call: TRBV6-1

cdr3_aa: CASTPVGRTSQETQYF
cdr3_nt: TGTGCCAGCACCCCGGTGGGCAGGACCTCACAAGAGACCCAGTACTTT
clone_size: .
cdr3_length: 16
d_call: .
j_call: TRBJ2-5
v_call: TRBV7-9

cdr3_aa: CASREAGDQQFF
cdr3_nt: TGTGCCAGCAGGGAAGCGGGAGATCAGCAGTTCTTC
clone_size: .
cdr3_length: 12
d_call: TRBD2
j_call: TRBJ2-1
v_call: TRBV28